Below are 19 T cell receptor beta chains sequenced from a single sample in a study of neoadjuvant anti-PD-1 for oral cavity cancer. The table came from immunoSEQ multiplex PCR; TCRdb's copy has only in-frame clones and leaves some out. This sample carries roughly 32,000 clones, 70% to 80% of them seen once, and the ten largest clones take 3.4%. Time point described: after neoadjuvant nivolumab, at surgical resection. The material was PBMCs, obtained after nivolumab (anti-PD-1) treatment. These receptor sequences come from a person aged 35-79 years with oral cavity squamous cell carcinoma.

The CDR3 loop reads CASSLVAVPAEAFF. CDR3 sequence (DNA): TGTGCCAGCAGCTTAGTGGCGGTCCCCGCTGAAGCTTTCTTT. This chain connects TRBV11-2 to TRBJ1-1; D not resolved. The CDR3 extends over 14 amino acids. V lost 1 base to trimming and J lost 6 bases, with 12 bases between them. Per germline, CDR1 SGHAT and CDR2 FQNNGV.

This clone was picked up a small number of times. The V and J genes are TRBV28 and TRBJ2-3, with TRBD2 as a possible D gene (6 bases). Germline CDR1 is MDHEN and CDR2 is SYDVKM. This CDR3 region has 15 residues. V shed 4 bases and J shed 3 bases, with 14 bases lying between them. The CDR3 bases are TGTGCCAGCAGTTCCGGAGGGTGGGGTACAGATACGCAGTATTTT. This codes for CASSSGGWGTDTQYF.

V and J are TRBV7-6 and TRBJ2-3; D might be TRBD1 (5 bases). The CDR3 has 16 amino acids. The germline V gene has CDR1 SGHVS and CDR2 FNYEAQ. Trimming took 5 bases from V and 4 from J, leaving 19 bases between them. This chain's CDR3 is CASSEGSGYNADTQYF. The CDR3 nucleotides read TGTGCCAGCAGCGAAGGATCAGGGTATAACGCAGATACGCAGTATTTT.

This clone was seen a single time. The genes are TRBV9 and TRBJ1-5; possible D gene TRBD1, 6 bases. Germline CDR1 reads SGDLS; CDR2 reads YYNGEE. The CDR3 extends over 16 amino acids. V was trimmed by 4 bases and J by 5 bases, leaving 19 bases between them. This CDR3 reads CASSPGGGWADQPQHF. The CDR3 DNA is TGTGCCAGCAGCCCTGGAGGGGGATGGGCGGATCAGCCCCAGCATTTT.

The chain has TRBV6-5 and TRBJ2-7, with unresolved D. Germline CDR1 is MNHEY and CDR2 is SVGAGI. The V and J ends lost 0 bases and 2 bases respectively, with 5 bases between them. This CDR3 is 13 amino acids long. CDR3 in DNA: TGTGCCAGCAGTTACTCGAGAGCCTACGAGCAGTACTTC. Amino acid sequence: CASSYSRAYEQYF.

This clone turned up a few times. The CDR3 coding sequence is TGTGCCAGCAGCGTAGCTGGGACCGACACAGATACGCAGTATTTT. Protein product: CASSVAGTDTDTQYF. J is TRBJ2-3 and V is TRBV9; D is possibly TRBD1 or TRBD2 (5 bases each). Trimming took off 0 bases at V and 2 bases at J, with 10 bases between the two ends. The germline V gene encodes CDR1 SGDLS and CDR2 YYNGEE. The CDR3 is made up of 15 amino acids.

In its sample, this clone was seen once. The chain uses TRBV29-1 and TRBJ2-7; D unresolved. CDR1 is SQVTM and CDR2 is ANQGSEA in the germline V gene. This CDR3 is built from 11 residues. Trimming took 1 base from V and 5 from J, leaving 6 bases between them. CDR3 bases: TGCAGCGTTGAAGGGGTCCACGAGCAGTACTTC. Protein sequence: CSVEGVHEQYF.

V is TRBV29-1 and J is TRBJ1-1; TRBD1 might be the D (6 bases). Germline CDR1 reads SQVTM; CDR2 reads ANQGSEA. Deletions cut 1 base from V and 3 bases from J, with 12 bases between. The CDR3 loop spans 14 amino acids. The CDR3 nucleotides read TGCAGCGTTGAAGCAGGCCCAGGGGACACTGAAGCTTTCTTT. Amino acid sequence: CSVEAGPGDTEAFF.

The chain carries TRBV5-1 and TRBJ2-7; the D is unclear. Trimming removed 2 bases from V and 2 bases from J, with 8 bases in between. Germline V gene sequence: CDR1 SGHRS, CDR2 YFSETQ. The CDR3 spans 13 residues. This CDR3 reads CASSFGGTYEQYF. CDR3 bases: TGCGCCAGCAGCTTCGGCGGAACCTACGAGCAGTACTTC. The entire variable domain, with the rest obtained from reference TRBV5-1 and TRBJ2-7, is as follows: KAGVTQTPRYLIKTRGQQVTLSCSPISGHRSVSWYQQTPGQGLQFLFEYFSETQRNKGNFPGRFSGRQFSNSRSEMNVSTLELGDSALYLCASSFGGTYEQYFGPGTRLTVT.

This clone showed up just a few times. The V call is TRBV19, the J call TRBJ1-1, with D maybe TRBD1 (6 bases). This CDR3 has 14 amino acids. In germline, CDR1 is LNHDA, CDR2 SQIVND (reference sequence). V was shortened by 4 bases and J by 4 bases, with 13 bases between the two germline ends. CDR3 in DNA: TGTGCCAGTAGTAATCAGGGGAGGCTCACTGAAGCTTTCTTT. Amino acids: CASSNQGRLTEAFF.

The J gene is TRBJ2-1, the V gene TRBV10-1; TRBD1 aligns across 12 bases. CDR1 WNHNN and CDR2 SYGVQD come from the germline V gene (reference sequence). Germline trimming cut 2 bases from V and 4 bases from J; bases unmatched to any gene: 3. This CDR3 comprises 16 residues. CDR3 in amino acids: CASSERGQGAYNEQFF. CDR3 nucleotide sequence: TGCGCCAGCAGTGAGCGGGGACAGGGGGCTTACAATGAGCAGTTCTTC.

The chain has TRBV4-2 and TRBJ2-1; D gene unclear. Germline-derived CDR1 and CDR2 are LGHNA and YNFKEQ. V lost 0 bases to trimming and J lost 9 bases, with 12 bases between them. The CDR3 contains 14 residues. CDR3 region: CASSQDSGSGEQFF. CDR3 in DNA: TGTGCCAGCAGCCAAGATTCGGGCTCAGGTGAGCAGTTCTTC.

This rearrangement joins TRBV18 to TRBJ1-1; unclear D gene. The CDR3 has 15 amino acids. Germline assignment: CDR1 KGHSH and CDR2 LQKENI. The V gene lost 2 bases and the J gene lost 4 bases, with 14 bases spanning the gap. CDR3 nucleotides: TGTGCCAGCTCACCAAATACAGCGCCGACCACTGAAGCTTTCTTT. This sequence encodes CASSPNTAPTTEAFF.

V usage is TRBV6-4 and J usage is TRBJ1-2; 10 positions agree with TRBD1. CDR3 length equals 17 residues. Germline lookup yields CDR1 MRHNA and CDR2 SNTAGT. V lost 0 bases and J lost 0; bases outside the gene matches: 4. The CDR3 DNA reads as TGTGCCAGCAGTGACTCAAGACAGGGGGCACCTAACTATGGCTACACCTTC. It specifies CASSDSRQGAPNYGYTF.

The chain joins TRBV19 to TRBJ2-7; possibly TRBD1 for D (6 bases). The germline V gene has CDR1 LNHDA and CDR2 SQIVND (reference sequence). V lost 4 bases and J 4 bases, leaving 17 bases between the germline ends. The CDR3 sequence is 15 residues long. In DNA form, the CDR3 reads TGTGCCAGTAGTACGCCGACGGACAGTAGGTACGAGCAGTACTTC. Amino acid sequence: CASSTPTDSRYEQYF.

J is TRBJ2-7 and V is TRBV7-9; 7 bases are a match to TRBD2. This CDR3 has 13 amino acids. V was clipped by 1 base and J by 7 bases; unmatched bases: 4. Germline assignment: CDR1 SEHNR and CDR2 FQNEAQ (reference sequence). CDR3 in DNA: TGTGCCAGCAGCTTAGGGGAGGGAGGGGAGCAGTACTTC. Protein: CASSLGEGGEQYF.

The chain links TRBV7-3 to TRBJ1-1; no clear D. Trimming cost V 2 bases and J 1 base, with 5 bases left between them. The CDR3 contains 13 residues. Germline V CDR1 and CDR2: SGHTA, FQGTGA. The CDR3 spells CASSLDKNTEAFF. The CDR3, as DNA: TGTGCCAGCAGCTTAGACAAGAACACTGAAGCTTTCTTT.

The CDR3 DNA follows: TGTGCCTGGAGTGGACAGGGAAATTCACCCCTCCACTTT. The encoded protein is CAWSGQGNSPLHF. V is TRBV30 and J is TRBJ1-6; 7 nucleotides agree with TRBD1. There are 13 residues in the CDR3. The ends lost 1 base at V and 7 bases at J; junction bases unmatched: 1. Germline loops: CDR1 GTSNPN, CDR2 SVGIG (reference sequence).

This sequence joins TRBV9 and TRBJ1-4; D call uncertain. V was shortened by 0 bases and J by 4 bases, with 19 bases between the two germline ends. CDR1 is SGDLS and CDR2 is YYNGEE in the germline V gene. The CDR3 is 18 residues long. The CDR3 loop reads CASSVGLWQTVSNEKLFF. CDR3 DNA sequence: TGTGCCAGCAGCGTAGGCTTATGGCAGACCGTCAGTAATGAAAAACTGTTTTTT.